This note documents a single TCR beta chain sequence. The antigen remains undetermined. Template switching with 5'RACE generated the TCR cDNA and added a universal primer site and UMIs. One entry per CDR3 protein results from TCRdb running MiXCR on the 5' RACE reads. Counted here are around 360,000 distinct CDR3 sequences, 11% occurring once; the ten biggest clones make up 18%. The sample originates from a study of T cells after yellow fever vaccination. Study background: Some fractions had low cell numbers, and these were prepared with SMART-Seq v4 Ultra Low Input. Study-wide points: Detected again after the booster were most primary-vaccination clones, at 95% to 98% CD4 and 88% CD8.

CDR1 and CDR2 (germline): LGHNA, YSLEER. V was shortened by 0 bases and J by 3 bases, with 17 bases between the two germline ends. CDR3 length: 18 amino acids. The TCR sequence derives from a young man who received the YFV17D yellow fever vaccine. The chain is built from TRBV4-3 and TRBJ2-2; D may match TRBD1 or TRBD2 (6 bases each). The sequences come from PBMCs, collected on the day of the first yellow fever vaccination. For the CDR3, the DNA is TGCGCCAGCAGCCAAGATTTAGCGACGGGGGCCGACACCGGGGAGCTGTTTTTT. Translation: CASSQDLATGADTGELFF.